The source of this T cell receptor beta chain is a study of cytomegalovirus exposure and HLA in healthy donors. About the research overall: There were 350 to 400 genotyped donors. Of these, about 80% fell in the genetic ancestry cluster associated with self-reported Caucasian donors.

Concerning this clone: The antigen is undetermined.

This PCR relied on a set of 60 Vbeta primers and 13 Jbeta primers. Clones were read by immunoSEQ multiplex PCR, and TCRdb kept only the in-frame ones, dropping some. The sample has roughly 50,000 clones. Study results and caveats: What a later analysis reportedly showed was that an Asian-associated ancestry cluster had fewer N-insertions than the roughly 670-donor mean. Most CMV-associated TCR beta chains appeared HLA-restricted in a later analysis. In terms of immune exposure information, only CMV serostatus was available.

The CDR3 covers 13 residues. V was cut by 3 bases and J by 5 bases, with 11 bases left in between. Germline V gene sequence: CDR1 SGHRS, CDR2 YFSETQ. This TCR derives from a man in his forties in good health and CMV-seropositive. The V call is TRBV5-1, the J call TRBJ2-5, with D perhaps matching TRBD2 (6 bases). Sequenced: PBMCs. The CDR3 reads CASSSGLAETQYF. DNA for the CDR3: TGCGCCAGCAGCTCGGGGCTAGCGGAGACCCAGTACTTC.